The 23 T cell receptor beta chains below all came from one sample that was sequenced in a study of regulatory T cells in long-lasting Graves disease. Building the TCR beta libraries relied on iRepertoire HTBI primers, and CDR3 regions underwent Arm-PCR. TCRdb processed the multiplex PCR reads anew with MiXCR; each CDR3 protein has one entry. The sample lists 600,000 to 850,000 distinct CDR3 sequences; about 32% were seen once. The time point was: persistent/refractory GD, antithyroid drugs over 5 years with positive TRAb. There was RNA extracted from PBMCs, and the TCR library was made from it. The sample in question was peripheral blood mononuclear cells (PBMCs), obtained when the disease was refractory, from a patient treated with antithyroid drugs. The receptor source for this set is a female donor with Graves disease.

The chain couples TRBV2 to TRBJ2-7; 10 bases fit TRBD1. The CDR3 sequence is 16 residues long. Germline V lookup: CDR1 SNHLY, CDR2 FYNNEI. Trimming at V came to 5 bases and at J to 5 bases, leaving 12 bases not matched to a gene. CDR3 loop: CASSYAAGTGVDEQYF. The CDR3 region has the DNA TGTGCCAGCAGTTACGCCGCCGGGACAGGGGTCGACGAGCAGTACTTC. Full variable domain (rest looked up from reference TRBV2 and TRBJ2-7): EPEVTQTPSHQVTQMGQEVILRCVPISNHLYFYWYRQILGQKVEFLVSFYNNEISEKSEIFDDQFSVERPDGSNFTLKIRSTKLEDSAMYFCASSYAAGTGVDEQYFGPGTRLTVT.

The chain has TRBV6-1 and TRBJ1-2; 8 bases are shared with TRBD1. CDR3 length equals 14 residues. V lost 6 bases and J lost 4; bases outside the gene matches: 7. The germline gives CDR1 MNHNS, CDR2 SASEGT. As DNA, the CDR3 is TGTGCCAGCAGACAGACAGGGGAGGGCTATGGCTACACCTTC. It is translated as CASRQTGEGYGYTF.

The CDR3 nucleotides read TGTGCCTGCCAAAAGGACAGTCTCGCTGAAGCTTTCTTT. As protein: CACQKDSLAEAFF. This chain links TRBV30 with TRBJ1-1, with a weak D call TRBD1 (6 bases). The germline CDR1 and CDR2 sequences are GTSNPN and SVGIG (reference sequence). The CDR3 length is 13 residues. V was trimmed by 6 bases and J by 6 bases, leaving 17 bases between them. The full variable domain, with the rest looked up from reference TRBV30 and TRBJ1-1, is SQTIHQWPATLVQPVGSPLSLECTVEGTSNPNLYWYRQAAGRGLQLLFYSVGIGQISSEVPQNLSASRPQDRQFILSSKKLLLSDSGFYLCACQKDSLAEAFFGQGTRLTVV.

Points on this clonotype: The conserved phenylalanine or tryptophan normally closing the CDR3 is absent here, so this likely arose from a read error. The rearrangement uses TRBV7-3 and TRBJ2-2, with D hard to call. CDR1 SGHTA and CDR2 FQGTGA come from the germline V gene. Deletions cut 1 base from V and 6 bases from J, with 9 bases between. This CDR3 comprises 14 residues. CDR3 coding DNA: TGTGCCAGCAGCTTAAGTTGGCAGTCCGGGGAGCTGTTTTCT. Its translation: CASSLSWQSGELFS.

This chain connects TRBV5-6 to TRBJ1-2, with unresolved D. The CDR3 sequence is 14 residues long. Germline V gene data show CDR1 as SGHDT and CDR2 as YYEEEE. Deletions cut 4 bases from V and 4 bases from J, with 14 bases between. The CDR3 nucleotides are TGTGCCAGCAGCCAACCGACGGAGCTCTATGGCTACACCTTC. Protein sequence: CASSQPTELYGYTF. Filled out from reference TRBV5-6 and TRBJ1-2, the complete variable domain reads DAGVTQSPTHLIKTRGQQVTLRCSPKSGHDTVSWYQQALGQGPQFIFQYYEEEERQRGNFPDRFSGHQFPNYSSELNVNALLLGDSALYLCASSQPTELYGYTFGSGTRLTVV.

This clonotype was seen a handful of times. The J gene is TRBJ2-5, the V gene TRBV30; D not certain. CDR1 is GTSNPN, CDR2 SVGIG, per germline (reference sequence). This CDR3 contains 13 residues. V shed 2 bases and J shed 4 bases, with 11 bases lying between them. The DNA for the CDR3 is TGTGCCTGGAGTCGCGTCAACGGAGAGACCCAGTACTTC. Residues: CAWSRVNGETQYF. The full variable domain, with the rest looked up from reference TRBV30 and TRBJ2-5, is SQTIHQWPATLVQPVGSPLSLECTVEGTSNPNLYWYRQAAGRGLQLLFYSVGIGQISSEVPQNLSASRPQDRQFILSSKKLLLSDSGFYLCAWSRVNGETQYFGPGTRLLVL.

The chain recombines TRBV5-4 with TRBJ2-7; 10 bases fit TRBD1. The V gene's germline CDR1 is SGHNT and CDR2 YYREEE (reference sequence). V trimming: 4 bases; J trimming: 3 bases; junction bases outside the gene matches: 7. CDR3 length equals 15 residues. The CDR3 reads CASSPRQGAIYEQYF. The CDR3 DNA reads as TGTGCCAGCAGCCCACGACAGGGGGCAATCTACGAGCAGTACTTC. Full variable domain (rest looked up from reference TRBV5-4 and TRBJ2-7): ETGVTQSPTHLIKTRGQQVTLRCSSQSGHNTVSWYQQALGQGPQFIFQYYREEENGRGNFPPRFSGLQFPNYSSELNVNALELDDSALYLCASSPRQGAIYEQYFGPGTRLTVT.

The gene calls are TRBV9 and TRBJ2-2; D not resolved. V was pared by 3 bases and J by 4 bases, with 10 bases between. CDR1 is SGDLS and CDR2 is YYNGEE in the germline V gene. This CDR3 is built from 14 residues. The CDR3 DNA follows: TGTGCCAGCAGCGCCAATACAGTCACCGGGGAGCTGTTTTTT. The encoded protein is CASSANTVTGELFF.

This clonotype was counted a few times. The chain recombines TRBV18 with TRBJ1-3, with D unresolved. The CDR3 length is 13 residues. The germline CDR1 and CDR2 sequences are KGHSH and LQKENI. Trimming cost V 3 bases and J 0 bases, with 3 bases left between them. CDR3 in DNA: TGTGCCAGCTCACCGGCCTCTGGAAACACCATATATTTT. Its protein product is CASSPASGNTIYF.

The V call is TRBV28, the J call TRBJ1-2; perhaps TRBD1 as D (6 bases). The ends were cut back, 3 bases at V and 8 bases at J, with 10 bases in the middle. CDR3 length: 12 amino acids. Germline values: CDR1 MDHEN, CDR2 SYDVKM. The CDR3 nucleotides are TGTGCCAGCAGTTTTGTGGGGGGCGGCTACACCTTC. As protein: CASSFVGGGYTF.

This clonotype was counted only a few times. J is TRBJ2-7 and V is TRBV5-6, with 7 bases identical to TRBD2. V lost 5 bases to trimming and J lost 4 bases; unmatched junction nucleotides: 15. In germline, CDR1 is SGHDT, CDR2 YYEEEE. CDR3 length: 16 residues. The CDR3 region is CASSSHGRGRIYEQYF. For the CDR3, the DNA is TGTGCCAGCAGTTCTCATGGGAGGGGAAGGATTTACGAGCAGTACTTC.

This chain connects TRBV19 to TRBJ2-7, with 10 bases lining up with TRBD1. The CDR3 contains 15 residues. CDR1 is LNHDA and CDR2 is SQIVND in the germline V gene (reference sequence). The junction had 4 bases not matched to a gene; V was cut back by 3 bases and J by 2 bases. The CDR3 DNA sequence: TGTGCCAGTAGTATTGGCGGGACAGGGGCCTACGAGCAGTACTTC. It specifies CASSIGGTGAYEQYF.

In its sample, this clonotype was seen a few times. This chain uses TRBV6-1 with TRBJ1-3, with D unclear. The CDR3 loop spans 15 amino acids. The germline V gene has CDR1 MNHNS and CDR2 SASEGT. With 7 bases removed from V and 0 bases from J, the gap between germline ends came to 13 bases. The chain's CDR3 is CASNGVGNSGNTIYF. The CDR3 DNA sequence: TGTGCCAGCAATGGGGTGGGGAACTCTGGAAACACCATATATTTT.

V and J are TRBV7-9 and TRBJ1-1; D remains unclear. V lost 5 bases and J 3 bases, leaving 16 bases between the germline ends. The CDR3 covers 15 residues. The germline V gene has CDR1 SEHNR and CDR2 FQNEAQ (reference sequence). CDR3 sequence reads: CASSTTDGFDTEAFF. CDR3 coding DNA: TGTGCCAGCAGCACCACGGACGGTTTTGACACTGAAGCTTTCTTT.

This clonotype was counted only a few times. This chain uses TRBV5-8 with TRBJ1-5; D uncertain. Germline CDR1 reads SGHTS; CDR2 reads YDEGEE. Trimming shortened V by 4 bases and J by 3 bases, and 14 bases separated the two germline ends. This CDR3 is 15 amino acids long. CDR3 DNA: TGTGCCAGCAGCCTCGACGGTCTATACAATCAGCCCCAGCATTTT. It specifies CASSLDGLYNQPQHF.

Many counts were recorded for this clonotype. The CDR3, as DNA: TGTGCCAGCAGTCGACAGGCGAGCGCGGGGACTGAAGCTTTCTTT. This translates into CASSRQASAGTEAFF. The rearrangement uses TRBV28 and TRBJ1-1, with D maybe TRBD1 (6 bases). The length of the CDR3 is 15 residues. CDR1 and CDR2 (germline): MDHEN, SYDVKM. The V end was cut by 5 bases, the J end by 5 bases, with 18 bases between.

In this sample, this clonotype turned up once. One junction end does not reproduce the germline sequence, and a read error may be involved. The CDR3 DNA reads TGTGCCAGCAGCTTAGATCCGACAGGGCACTATGGCTACGCCTTC. The encoded protein is CASSLDPTGHYGYAF. This chain links TRBV11-2 with TRBJ1-2, with 7 nucleotides matching TRBD1. The CDR3 sequence is 15 residues long. Looked up from germline, CDR1 is SGHAT and CDR2 is FQNNGV.

This clonotype was found a few times. The V and J genes are TRBV9 and TRBJ2-7, with D possibly being TRBD2 (6 bases). The CDR3 covers 14 residues. V was cut by 3 bases and J by 0 bases, with 10 bases left in between. Germline V lookup: CDR1 SGDLS, CDR2 YYNGEE. The CDR3 nucleotides read TGTGCCAGCAGCGGCCGACTAGGCTCCTACGAGCAGTACTTC. Protein sequence: CASSGRLGSYEQYF. Variable domain in full (rest from reference TRBV9 and TRBJ2-7): DSGVTQTPKHLITATGQRVTLRCSPRSGDLSVYWYQQSLDQGLQFLIQYYNGEERAKGNILERFSAQQFPDLHSELNLSSLELGDSALYFCASSGRLGSYEQYFGPGTRLTVT.

J is TRBJ2-7 and V is TRBV4-1, with D tentatively TRBD2 (6 bases). The CDR3 spans 15 residues. V lost 5 bases to trimming and J lost 2 bases, with 16 bases between them. Germline CDR1 and CDR2: MGHRA and YSYEKL. CDR3 sequence: CASSSTSLGTYEQYF. The CDR3 DNA reads as TGCGCCAGCAGCTCAACTAGCCTTGGAACCTACGAGCAGTACTTC.

Note on this clonotype: Germline is not matched at one junction end, which may reflect a read error. The CDR3 DNA is TGTGCCAGCACCTTAGACAGGGGTGACTATGGCTACACCTTC. It codes for CASTLDRGDYGYTF. J is TRBJ1-2 and V is TRBV7-9; 8 bases are shared with TRBD1. In germline, CDR1 is SEHNR, CDR2 FQNEAQ (reference sequence). The CDR3 totals 14 residues. Complete variable domain (other parts from reference TRBV7-9 and TRBJ1-2): DTGVSQNPRHKITKRGQNVTFRCDPISEHNRLYWYRQTLGQGPEFLTYFQNEAQLEKSRLLSDRFSAERPKGSFSTLEIQRTEQGDSAMYLCASTLDRGDYGYTFGSGTRLTVV.

The chain links TRBV27 to TRBJ1-5; D uncertain. V lost 3 bases and J 5 bases, leaving 11 bases between the germline ends. CDR1 is MNHEY, CDR2 SMNVEV, per germline (reference sequence). The CDR3 totals 14 residues. CDR3: CASSFKGPYQPQHF. CDR3 bases: TGTGCCAGCAGTTTCAAGGGCCCCTATCAGCCCCAGCATTTT.

This clonotype was counted ten times or more. The J gene is TRBJ1-1, the V gene TRBV2; 8 nucleotides line up with TRBD1. Germline loops: CDR1 SNHLY, CDR2 FYNNEI. The CDR3 sequence is 14 residues long. V was pared by 7 bases and J by 1 base, with 5 bases of the junction left unmatched. The CDR3: CASTRQGTNTEAFF. The CDR3 nucleotides read TGTGCCAGCACGCGACAGGGGACGAACACTGAAGCTTTCTTT.

This clonotype showed up just a few times. A read error is possible here, since a much larger clone lies one base away. This chain joins TRBV6-1 and TRBJ2-7; no clear D gene. Germline lookup yields CDR1 MNHNS and CDR2 SASEGT. The CDR3 is 14 residues long. The CDR3 region has the DNA TGTGCCAGCAGTGTTATCATCTCGGCATACGAGCAGTGCTTC. Protein product: CASSVIISAYEQCF.